These 2 T cell receptor beta chains were all obtained from the same sample, sequenced in a study of shared clonotypes between healthy human individuals. Here immunoSEQ multiplex PCR was the method, and the copy in TCRdb shows in-frame clones only, minus some. This table holds 110,000 or so clones, more than 65% found once. Sequencing was performed on memory CD8+ T cells sorted from blood. Subset given: CD45RO+ cells pooled with CCR7-negative TemRA cells. Source of these receptors: a woman in her 30s in good health.

This chain joins TRBV27 and TRBJ2-3; D is unclear. CDR1 MNHEY and CDR2 SMNVEV come from the germline V gene (reference sequence). The CDR3 extends over 13 amino acids. Trimming shortened V by 3 bases and J by 1 base, and 5 bases separated the two germline ends. The CDR3 region is CASSFEGTDTQYF. In DNA form, the CDR3 reads TGTGCCAGCAGTTTCGAGGGCACAGATACGCAGTATTTT.

This clone was seen at least ten times. The chain is built from TRBV6-5 and TRBJ1-5; 7 nucleotides line up with TRBD1. With 6 bases clipped from V and 6 bases from J, the junction kept 11 bases outside the gene matches. The germline CDR1 and CDR2 sequences are MNHEY and SVGAGI. This CDR3 has 15 amino acids. The CDR3 loop is CASRPSQGTLQPQHF. DNA for the CDR3: TGTGCCAGCAGACCGTCACAGGGGACCCTTCAGCCCCAGCATTTT.